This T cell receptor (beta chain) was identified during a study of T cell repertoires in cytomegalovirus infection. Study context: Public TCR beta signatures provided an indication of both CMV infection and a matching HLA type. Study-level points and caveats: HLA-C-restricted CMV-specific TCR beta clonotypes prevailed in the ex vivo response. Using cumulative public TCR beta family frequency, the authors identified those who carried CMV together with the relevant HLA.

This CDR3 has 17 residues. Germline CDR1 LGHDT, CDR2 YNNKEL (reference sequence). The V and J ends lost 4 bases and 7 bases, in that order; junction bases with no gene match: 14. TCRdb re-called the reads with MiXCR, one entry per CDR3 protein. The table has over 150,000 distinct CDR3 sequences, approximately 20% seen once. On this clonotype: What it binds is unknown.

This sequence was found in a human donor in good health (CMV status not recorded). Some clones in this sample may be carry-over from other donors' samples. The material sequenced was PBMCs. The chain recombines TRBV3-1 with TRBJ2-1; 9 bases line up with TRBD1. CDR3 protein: CASSRHTGTGLDNEQFF. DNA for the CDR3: TGTGCCAGCAGCCGCCATACAGGGACAGGGTTGGATAATGAGCAGTTCTTC.